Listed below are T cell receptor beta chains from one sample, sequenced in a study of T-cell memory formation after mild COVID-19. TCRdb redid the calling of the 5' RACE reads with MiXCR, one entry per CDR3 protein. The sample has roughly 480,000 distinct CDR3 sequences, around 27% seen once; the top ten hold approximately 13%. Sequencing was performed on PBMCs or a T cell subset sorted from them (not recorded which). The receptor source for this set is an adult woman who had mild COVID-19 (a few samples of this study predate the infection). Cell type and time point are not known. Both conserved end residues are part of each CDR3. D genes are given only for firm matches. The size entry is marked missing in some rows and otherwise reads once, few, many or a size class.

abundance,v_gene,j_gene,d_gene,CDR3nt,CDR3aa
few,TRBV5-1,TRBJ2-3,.,TGCGCCAGCAGCTTGGCGCAGGGGGGCTCCACAGATACGCAGTATTTT,CASSLAQGGSTDTQYF
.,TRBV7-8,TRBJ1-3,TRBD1,TGTGCCAGCAGCTTAGCCGACAGGGGCGACACCATATATTTT,CASSLADRGDTIYF
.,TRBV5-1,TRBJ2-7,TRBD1,TGCGCCAGCAGACCTGGACAGGGGATCCACGAGCAGTACTTC,CASRPGQGIHEQYF
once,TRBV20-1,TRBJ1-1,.,TGCAGTGCTAGAAGGGGGGCCTTGGAGAACACTGAAGCTTTCTTT,CSARRGALENTEAFF
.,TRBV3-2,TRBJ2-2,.,TGTGCCAGCAGCCAAGATCTCGGGCTAGCGGGAGAGGACACCGGGGAGCTGTTTTTT,CASSQDLGLAGEDTGELFF
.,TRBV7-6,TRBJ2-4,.,TGTGCCAGCAGTCGGAGGGACGGGTTTGGAAACATTCAGTACTTC,CASSRRDGFGNIQYF
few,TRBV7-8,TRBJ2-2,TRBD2,TGTGCCAGCAGAACACTAGCGGGAGGGGGGTCCGGGGAGCTGTTTTTT,CASRTLAGGGSGELFF
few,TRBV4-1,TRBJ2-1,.,TGCGCCAGCAGCCAAGGGCTAGGCCCCAGTGAGCAGTTCTTC,CASSQGLGPSEQFF
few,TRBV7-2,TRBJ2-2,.,TGTGCCAGCAGCCCCATTGGTGGAGGGTTCAACACCGGGGAGCTGTTTTTT,CASSPIGGGFNTGELFF
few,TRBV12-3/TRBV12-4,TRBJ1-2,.,TGTGCCAGCAGTTTCCCCGGGGGGTTAGGTGGCTACACCTTC,CASSFPGGLGGYTF
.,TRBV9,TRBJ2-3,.,TGTGCCAGCAGCGTCAGCGGGCGGAGAGCAGATACGCAGTATTTT,CASSVSGRRADTQYF
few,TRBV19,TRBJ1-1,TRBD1,TGTGCCAGTAGCGTGACAGGGGGCAACACTGAAGCTTTCTTT,CASSVTGGNTEAFF
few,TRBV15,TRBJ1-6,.,TGTGCCACCAGCAGTGTAGGTTCCTATAATTCACCCCTCCACTTT,CATSSVGSYNSPLHF
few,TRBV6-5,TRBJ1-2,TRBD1,TGTGCCAGCAGTTACTCCGGGACAGGGGGCGATGGCTACACCTTC,CASSYSGTGGDGYTF
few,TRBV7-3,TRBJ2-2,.,TGTGCCAGCAGCGTACAGGGTGCGAACACCGGGGAGCTGTTTTTT,CASSVQGANTGELFF
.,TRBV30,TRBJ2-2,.,TGTGCCTGGGGGATTGGTAGGAACACCGGGGAGCTGTTTTTT,CAWGIGRNTGELFF
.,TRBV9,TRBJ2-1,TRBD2,TGTGCCAGCAGCCCTAGACTAGCGGTTGAGCAGTTCTTC,CASSPRLAVEQFF
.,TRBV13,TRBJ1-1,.,TGTGCCAGCAGCTTAGCGCCGGCTGCGGGGGCCACTGAAGCTTTCTTT,CASSLAPAAGATEAFF
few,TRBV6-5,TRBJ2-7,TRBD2,TGTGCCAGCAGTTACTCGCCCGGGGGGTTATCCGAGCAGTACTTC,CASSYSPGGLSEQYF
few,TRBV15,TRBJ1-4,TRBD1,TGTGCCACCAGCGGTCTGGGACAGAACAATGAAAAACTGTTTTTT,CATSGLGQNNEKLFF